This is a list of T cell receptor beta chains from one sample in a study of blood T cell repertoires in COVID-19. Assay used: immunoSEQ multiplex PCR; TCRdb lists only in-frame clones, some missing. The data hold approximately 250,000 clones, with about 87% observed a single time. Sequenced: PBMCs or T cells enriched from blood (not recorded which). These receptors were obtained from a woman in her forties with acute COVID-19. The conserved cysteine and the conserved F or W are not part of the CDR3 here. Fields, in order: clone size, V gene, CDR3 protein. Not all rows give a size; the values are once, few, many and, for expanded clones, a class.

>-|TRBV7-9
ASSLWARTDTQY
>few|TRBV10-3
AISDTLRGGYT
>-|TRBV28
ASRRGYGYT
>-|TRBV7-9
ASSLDLSDRQPQH
>few|TRBV19
ASSKRGQGPNQPQH
>-|TRBV5-4
ASRGAQGATEAF
>-|TRBV2
ASSEPRGHGTEAF
>-|TRBV5-1
ASTWGTENSPLH
>-|TRBV5-4
ASSLDSLTGELF
>-|TRBV20-1
SASRSGRFYEQY
>-|TRBV7-9
ASSWGQGYTEAF
>-|TRBV2
ASSAPPLYIGQESVFNYGYT
>-|TRBV6-5
ASSPGAFYGYT
>-|TRBV11-2
ASSLKVLPRDTQY
>-|TRBV28
ASSTTGKGSYGYT
>-|TRBV4-3
ASSQHSNQPQH
>-|TRBV28
ASSLYSSYGYT
>-|TRBV6-5
ASSKRGLDYGYT
>-|TRBV27
ASSLPGFRLAF
>-|TRBV19
ASSILSWGGTNTEAF
>-|TRBV28
ASTNMAGGEQF
>-|TRBV7-2
ASSLLAGGREQF
>-|TRBV19
ASSVLQGGSTDTQY
>few|TRBV7-9
ASSPRTDYGYT
>once|TRBV7-7
APMRRNEQY
>-|TRBV27
ASSWTGRNQPQH
>-|TRBV7-9
ASSDKGGARNYGYT
>-|TRBV21-1
ASSKLDVIGLAGGDGGREQY
>-|TRBV11-2
ASSLAGEDTEAF
>-|TRBV19
ASSKELSRTLNTEAF
>-|TRBV6-6
ASSRDIPSGNTIY
>once|TRBV7-9
ASSFQGGDNEQF
>-|TRBV5-1
ASSLADPSTDTQY
>-|TRBV27
ALRGIGGYT
>once|TRBV24-1
ATSDLSGRAADTQY
>-|TRBV7-9
ASSAGPRDLTYEQY
>-|TRBV5-6
ASSPGGEGTDTQY
>-|TRBV3-1/TRBV3-2
ASSQDLVSALKQF
>-|TRBV7-6
ASSLENLARETQY
>-|TRBV18
ASSLQGVVAEAF
>-|TRBV29-1
SVVVSRVDYGYT
>-|TRBV2
ASSRTSANMNTGELF
>-|TRBV6-5
ASSYSDRGEKAF
>few|TRBV10-1
ASSRTGADTQY
>-|TRBV27
ASSLRQASNQPQH
>-|TRBV10-2
ASRASTSGRYNEQF
>once|TRBV5-1
ASSLAGVPEAF
>-|TRBV29-1
SVEVETGPEAF
>-|TRBV15
ATSRDRVSEQY
>few|TRBV11-3
ASSRTGTDYNEQF
>-|TRBV5-3
ARSSTGARNYGYT
>-|TRBV28
ASSYNQPQH
>once|TRBV5-5
ASSPTVQPNEKLF
>few|TRBV29-1
SVEAGGSGNTIY
>-|TRBV5-6
ASSLLYWGIQETQY
>-|TRBV24-1
ATSDSVSNQPQH
>-|TRBV5-4
ASSRDTEAF
>-|TRBV5-4
ASTLAGGSSGANVLT
>-|TRBV7-3
ASSLRDSVGYT